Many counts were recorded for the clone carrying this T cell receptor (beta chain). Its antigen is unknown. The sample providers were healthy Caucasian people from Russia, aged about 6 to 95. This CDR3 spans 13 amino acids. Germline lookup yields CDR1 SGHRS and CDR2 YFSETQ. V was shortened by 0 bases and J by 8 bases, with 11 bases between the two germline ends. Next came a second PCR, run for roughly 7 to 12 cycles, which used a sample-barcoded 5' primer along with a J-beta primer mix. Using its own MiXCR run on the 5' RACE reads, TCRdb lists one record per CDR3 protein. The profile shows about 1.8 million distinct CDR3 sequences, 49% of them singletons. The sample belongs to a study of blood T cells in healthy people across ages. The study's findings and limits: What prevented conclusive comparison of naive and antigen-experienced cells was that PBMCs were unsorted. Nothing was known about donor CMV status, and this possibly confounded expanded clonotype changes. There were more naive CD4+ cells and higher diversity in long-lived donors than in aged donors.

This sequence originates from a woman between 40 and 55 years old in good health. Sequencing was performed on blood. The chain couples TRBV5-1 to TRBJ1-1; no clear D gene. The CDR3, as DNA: TGCGCCAGCAGCTTGGGTGTGCAGGCCGAAGCTTTCTTT. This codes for CASSLGVQAEAFF.